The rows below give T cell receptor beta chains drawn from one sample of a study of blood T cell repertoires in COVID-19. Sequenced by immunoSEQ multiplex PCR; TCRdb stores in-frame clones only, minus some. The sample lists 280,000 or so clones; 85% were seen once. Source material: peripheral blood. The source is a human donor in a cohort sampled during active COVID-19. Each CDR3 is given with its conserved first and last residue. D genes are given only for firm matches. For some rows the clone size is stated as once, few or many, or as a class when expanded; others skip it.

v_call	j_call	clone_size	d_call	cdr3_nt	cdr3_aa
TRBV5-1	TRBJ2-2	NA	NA	TGCGCCAGCAGCTGGGGGACTGGCACCGGGGAGCTGTTTTTT	CASSWGTGTGELFF
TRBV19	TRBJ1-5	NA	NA	TGTGCCAGTAGTAAGGGGGTGGCACAGCCCCAGCATTTT	CASSKGVAQPQHF
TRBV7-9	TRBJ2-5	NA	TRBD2	TGTGCCAGCAGCCCAACGGGGGGGGAGACCCAGTACTTC	CASSPTGGETQYF
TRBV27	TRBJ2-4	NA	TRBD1	TGTGCCAGCAGTCGACAGGGAGCCAAAAACATTCAGTACTTC	CASSRQGAKNIQYF
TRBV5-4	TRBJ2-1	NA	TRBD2	TGTGCCAGCAGCTTGAGGTGGCTAGCGGGAGATGATGAGCAGTTCTTC	CASSLRWLAGDDEQFF
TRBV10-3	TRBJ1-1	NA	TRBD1	TGTGCCATCAGTGATCCGACAGGGGCCAACACTGAAGCTTTCTTT	CAISDPTGANTEAFF
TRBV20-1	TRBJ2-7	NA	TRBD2	TGCAGTGCGCTAGCAGAGGCGGGAGGTAACTTC	CSALAEAGGNF
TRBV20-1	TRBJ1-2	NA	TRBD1	TGCAGTGCTAGTTCGGGGACAGGAACCATGGGCGGCTACACCTTC	CSASSGTGTMGGYTF
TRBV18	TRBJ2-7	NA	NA	TGTGCCAGCTCACCACCCAACAGGGAGCCCTACGAGCAGTACTTC	CASSPPNREPYEQYF
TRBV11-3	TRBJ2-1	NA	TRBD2	TGTGCCAGCAGCCGCAGTAGCGGGAGCGGCAATGAGCAGTTCTTC	CASSRSSGSGNEQFF
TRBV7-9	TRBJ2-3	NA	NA	TGTGCCAGCAGCTTGGGTAGCGTCACAGATACGCAGTATTTT	CASSLGSVTDTQYF
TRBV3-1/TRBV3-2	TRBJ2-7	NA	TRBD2	TGTGCCAGCAGCCTGGGACTAGCGGGAGTCCTTCCTTACGAGCAGTACTTC	CASSLGLAGVLPYEQYF
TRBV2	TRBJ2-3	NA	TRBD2	TGTGCCAGCAGTGAATTTGGTCTAGCGGTAGCTAGCACAGATACGCAGTATTTT	CASSEFGLAVASTDTQYF
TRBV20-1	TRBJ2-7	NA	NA	TGCAGTGCGAAGGACAGCTACGAGCAGTACTTC	CSAKDSYEQYF
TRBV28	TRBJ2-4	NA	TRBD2	TGTGCCAGCAGTAGGGACTACAAAAACATTCAGTACTTC	CASSRDYKNIQYF
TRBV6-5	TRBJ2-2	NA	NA	TGTGCCAGCAGTTATGTTCCACAACTACCGACCGGGGAGCTGTTTTTT	CASSYVPQLPTGELFF
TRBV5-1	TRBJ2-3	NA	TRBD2	TGCGCCAGCAGCTTGGCGGGAGGACAACATACGCAGTATTTT	CASSLAGGQHTQYF
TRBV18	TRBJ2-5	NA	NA	TGTGCCAGCTCACCACAAACGGTGCAGAGGGCCCAGTACTTC	CASSPQTVQRAQYF
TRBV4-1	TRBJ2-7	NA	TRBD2	TGCGCCAGCAGCCAAGGGACTAGCGGTCTCTCCTACGAGCAGTACTTC	CASSQGTSGLSYEQYF
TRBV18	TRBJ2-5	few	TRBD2	TGTGCCAGCTCACCACGGCTAGCGGGAGGAGAGACCCAGTACTTC	CASSPRLAGGETQYF
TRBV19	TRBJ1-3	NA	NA	TGTGCCAGTAGTCTCAGATCGCCTGGAAACACCATATATTTT	CASSLRSPGNTIYF
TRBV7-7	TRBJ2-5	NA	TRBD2	TGTGCCAGCAGCTTTTCGAGCGGGGTCCAAGAGACCCAGTACTTC	CASSFSSGVQETQYF
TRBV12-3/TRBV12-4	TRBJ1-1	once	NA	TGTGCCAGCAGTTTCGAGGGAACTGAAGCTTTCTTT	CASSFEGTEAFF
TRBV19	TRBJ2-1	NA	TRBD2	TGTGCCAGTAGTATGGGAGGGTTCGATTACAATGAGCAGTTCTTC	CASSMGGFDYNEQFF
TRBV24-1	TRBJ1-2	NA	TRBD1	TGTGCCACCAGCGGACAGGGCGACTACACCTTC	CATSGQGDYTF
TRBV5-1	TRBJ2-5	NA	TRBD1	TGCGCCAGCAGGGAACCGACAGGGAGCCAAGAGACCCAGTACTTC	CASREPTGSQETQYF
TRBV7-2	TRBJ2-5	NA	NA	TGTGCCAGCAGCCCGCCTTTAGCGGCCCAGTACTTC	CASSPPLAAQYF
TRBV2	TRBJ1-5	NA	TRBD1	TGTGCCAGCAGAGGACAGGGGTCAGGTCAGCCCCAGCATTTT	CASRGQGSGQPQHF
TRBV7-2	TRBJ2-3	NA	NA	TGTGCCAGCAGCTTAAGCCACAGGGTTAGCACAGATACGCAGTATTTT	CASSLSHRVSTDTQYF
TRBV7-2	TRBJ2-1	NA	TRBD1	TGTGCCAGCAGCCGGGACAGTCTCATGGATGAGCAGTTCTTC	CASSRDSLMDEQFF
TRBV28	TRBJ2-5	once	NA	TGTGCCAGCAGTTTATCTCGCCGTGAGAAAGAGACCCAGTACTTC	CASSLSRREKETQYF
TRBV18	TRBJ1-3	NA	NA	TGTGCCAGCTCATCATCGACAGTCTCTGGAAACACCATATATTTT	CASSSSTVSGNTIYF
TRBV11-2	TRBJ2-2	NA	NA	TGTGCCAGCAGGCGGACCGGGGAGCTGTTTTTT	CASRRTGELFF
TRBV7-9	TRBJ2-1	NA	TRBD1	TGTGCCAGCAGCCAGACAGGGGGCTCTTCCTACAATGAGCAGTTCTTC	CASSQTGGSSYNEQFF
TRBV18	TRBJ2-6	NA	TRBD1	TGTGCCAGCTCACCATACGGGCAGGGGGCGAGGGCCAACGTCCTGACTTTC	CASSPYGQGARANVLTF
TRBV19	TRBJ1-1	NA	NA	TGTGCCAGTATTTCGGGGAAAGGTGGGGAGCCTGAAGCTTTCTTT	CASISGKGGEPEAFF
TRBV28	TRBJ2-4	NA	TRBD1	TGTGCCAGCAGTTCCAGACAGGGGACGGTAGCCAAAAACATTCAGTACTTC	CASSSRQGTVAKNIQYF
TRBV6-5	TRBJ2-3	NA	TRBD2	TGTGCCACCAGGCCAGGGACTAAAAAGGGTACGCAGTATTTT	CATRPGTKKGTQYF
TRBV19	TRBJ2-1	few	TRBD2	TGTGCCAGTAGTATAGCTCTAGCGGGAGCCTACAATGAGCAGTTCTTC	CASSIALAGAYNEQFF
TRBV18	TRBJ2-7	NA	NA	TGTGCCAGCTCACCCGTAATGGCAAATGGAGGCGAGCAGTACTTC	CASSPVMANGGEQYF
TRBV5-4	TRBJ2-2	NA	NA	TGTGCCAGCACCCCGGGGGAGGGGGAGCTGTTTTTT	CASTPGEGELFF
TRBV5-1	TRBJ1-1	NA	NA	TGCGCCAGCAGCAGGGGGGCGGGAGGAACTGAAGCTTTCTTT	CASSRGAGGTEAFF
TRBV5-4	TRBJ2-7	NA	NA	TGTGCCAGCAGGGACAGAACCTCCTACGAGCAGTACTTC	CASRDRTSYEQYF
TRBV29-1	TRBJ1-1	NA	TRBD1	TGCAGCGTCTGGAGGGGACAGGGGGAAGCTTTCTTT	CSVWRGQGEAFF
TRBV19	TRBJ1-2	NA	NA	TGTGCCAGTAGTATAGACCTCCGAGGCCGGTCCTATGGCTACACCTTC	CASSIDLRGRSYGYTF
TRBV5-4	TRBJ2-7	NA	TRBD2	TGTGCCAGCAGCCCAGGGACTAGCGGGAGGCCCTACGAGCAGTACTTC	CASSPGTSGRPYEQYF
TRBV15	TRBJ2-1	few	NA	TGTGCCACCAGCAGAGGTACTCTAGCGTTCTCCTACAATGAGCAGTTCTTC	CATSRGTLAFSYNEQFF
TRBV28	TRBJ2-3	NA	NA	TGTGCCAGCAGTTTATCTTCCACAGATACGCAGTATTTT	CASSLSSTDTQYF
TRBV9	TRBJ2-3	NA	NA	TGTGCCAGCAGCGAGATCCAGTCTCTCACAGATACGCAGTATTTT	CASSEIQSLTDTQYF
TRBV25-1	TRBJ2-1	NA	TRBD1	TGTGCCAGCAGGGGGACAGGGGAGAATGAGCAGTTCTTC	CASRGTGENEQFF
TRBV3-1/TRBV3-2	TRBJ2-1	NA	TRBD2	TGTGCCAGCAGCCAAGATCCTAGTAGCGGGAGGGTAGGTGAGCAGTTCTTC	CASSQDPSSGRVGEQFF
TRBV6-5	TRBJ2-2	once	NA	TGTGCCAGCAGCTTTTATAACAGGGCCGGGGAGCTGTTTTTT	CASSFYNRAGELFF
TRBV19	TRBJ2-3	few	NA	TGTGCCAGTAGGCCCAGGGGCCCCACAGATACGCAGTATTTT	CASRPRGPTDTQYF
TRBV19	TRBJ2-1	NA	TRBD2	TGTGCCAGTAGATCGGGAGGGCGGAATGAGCAGTTCTTC	CASRSGGRNEQFF
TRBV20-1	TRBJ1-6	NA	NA	TGCAGTGCTCCCGGGGTTTCACCCCTCCACTTT	CSAPGVSPLHF